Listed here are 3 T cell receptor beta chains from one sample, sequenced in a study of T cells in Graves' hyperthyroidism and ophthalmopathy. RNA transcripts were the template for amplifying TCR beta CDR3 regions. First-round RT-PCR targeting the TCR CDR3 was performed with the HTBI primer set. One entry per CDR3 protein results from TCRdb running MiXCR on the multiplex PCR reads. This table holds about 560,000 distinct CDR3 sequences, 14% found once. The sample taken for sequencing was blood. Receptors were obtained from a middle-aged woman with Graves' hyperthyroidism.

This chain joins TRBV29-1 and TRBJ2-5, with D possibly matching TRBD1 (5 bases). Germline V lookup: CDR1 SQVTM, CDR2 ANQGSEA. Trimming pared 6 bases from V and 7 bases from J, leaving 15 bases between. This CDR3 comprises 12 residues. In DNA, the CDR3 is TGCAGCGTGGCTGGACAAGGCGGGACCCAGTACTTC. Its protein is CSVAGQGGTQYF.

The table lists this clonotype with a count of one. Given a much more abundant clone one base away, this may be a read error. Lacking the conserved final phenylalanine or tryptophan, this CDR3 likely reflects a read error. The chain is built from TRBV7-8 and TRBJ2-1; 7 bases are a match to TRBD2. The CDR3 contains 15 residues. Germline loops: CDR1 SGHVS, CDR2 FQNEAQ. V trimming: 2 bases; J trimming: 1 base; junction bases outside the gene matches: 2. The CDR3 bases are TGTGCCAGCAGCTTAACAGCGGGATCCTACAATGAGCAGTTCATC. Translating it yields CASSLTAGSYNEQFI.

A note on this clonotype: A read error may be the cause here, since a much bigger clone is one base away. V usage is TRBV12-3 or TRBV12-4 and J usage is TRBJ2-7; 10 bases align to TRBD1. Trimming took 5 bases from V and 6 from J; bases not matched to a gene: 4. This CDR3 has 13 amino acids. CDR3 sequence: CASSTGTGAEQYF. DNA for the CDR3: TGTGCCAGCAGTACCGGGACAGGGGCCGAGCAGTACTTC.